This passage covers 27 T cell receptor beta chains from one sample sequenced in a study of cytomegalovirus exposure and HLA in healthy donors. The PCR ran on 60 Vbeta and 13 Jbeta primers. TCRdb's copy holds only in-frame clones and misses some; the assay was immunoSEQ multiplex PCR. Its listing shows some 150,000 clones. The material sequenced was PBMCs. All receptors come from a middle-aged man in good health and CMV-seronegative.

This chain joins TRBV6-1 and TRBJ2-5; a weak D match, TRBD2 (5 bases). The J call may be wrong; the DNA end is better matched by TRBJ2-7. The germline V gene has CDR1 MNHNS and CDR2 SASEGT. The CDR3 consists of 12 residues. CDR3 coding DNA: TGTGCCAGCAGTGCAGGACTGAGCGAGCAGTACTTC. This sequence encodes CASSAGLSEQYF.

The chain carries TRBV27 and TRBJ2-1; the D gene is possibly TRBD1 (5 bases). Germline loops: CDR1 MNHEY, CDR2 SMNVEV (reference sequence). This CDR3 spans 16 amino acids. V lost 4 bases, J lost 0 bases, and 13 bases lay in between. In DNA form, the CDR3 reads TGTGCCAGCAGTTCCACAGGATTTAGCTCCTACAATGAGCAGTTCTTC. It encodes CASSSTGFSSYNEQFF.

DNA of the CDR3: TGTGCCAGCAGAATTAATAGCAATCAGCCCCAGCATTTT. Translating it yields CASRINSNQPQHF. V usage is TRBV6-5 and J usage is TRBJ1-5; no clear D gene. The CDR3 sequence is 13 residues long. The germline V and J ends were trimmed by 6 bases and 0 bases, with 6 bases remaining between them. The germline CDR1 and CDR2 sequences are MNHEY and SVGAGI.

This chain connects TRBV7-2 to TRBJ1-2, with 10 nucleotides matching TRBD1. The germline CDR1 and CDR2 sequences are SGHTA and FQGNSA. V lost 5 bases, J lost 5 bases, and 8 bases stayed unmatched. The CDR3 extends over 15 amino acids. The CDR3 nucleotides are TGTGCCAGCAGCCCCGGGACAGGGGAGGCTTATGGCTACACCTTC. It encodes CASSPGTGEAYGYTF.

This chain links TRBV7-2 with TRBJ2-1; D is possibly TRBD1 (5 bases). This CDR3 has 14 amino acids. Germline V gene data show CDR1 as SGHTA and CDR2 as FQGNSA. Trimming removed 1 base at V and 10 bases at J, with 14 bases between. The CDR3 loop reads CASSLDRSPGEQFF. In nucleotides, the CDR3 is TGTGCCAGCAGCTTAGACAGGTCCCCAGGGGAGCAGTTCTTC.

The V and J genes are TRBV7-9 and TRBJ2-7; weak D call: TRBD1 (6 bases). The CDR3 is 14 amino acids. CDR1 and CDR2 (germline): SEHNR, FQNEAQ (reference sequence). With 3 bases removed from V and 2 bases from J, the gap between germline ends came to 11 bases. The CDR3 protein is CASSFRDTAYEQYF. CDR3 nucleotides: TGTGCCAGCAGCTTCCGGGACACCGCCTACGAGCAGTACTTC. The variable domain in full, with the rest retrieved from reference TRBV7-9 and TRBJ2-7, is DTGVSQNPRHKITKRGQNVTFRCDPISEHNRLYWYRQTLGQGPEFLTYFQNEAQLEKSRLLSDRFSAERPKGSFSTLEIQRTEQGDSAMYLCASSFRDTAYEQYFGPGTRLTVT.

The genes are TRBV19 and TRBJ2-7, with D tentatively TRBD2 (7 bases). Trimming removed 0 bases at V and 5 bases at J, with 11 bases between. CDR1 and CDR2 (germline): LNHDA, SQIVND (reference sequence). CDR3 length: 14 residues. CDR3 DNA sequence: TGTGCCAGTAGTATAGAGGGGGGGCGCGACGAGCAGTACTTC. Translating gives CASSIEGGRDEQYF.

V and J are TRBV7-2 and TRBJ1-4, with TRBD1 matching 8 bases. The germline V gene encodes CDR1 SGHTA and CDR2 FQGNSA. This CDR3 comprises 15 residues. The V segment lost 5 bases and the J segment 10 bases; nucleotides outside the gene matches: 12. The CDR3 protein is CASSPSGGAFGKLFF. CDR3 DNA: TGTGCCAGCAGCCCCTCAGGGGGCGCCTTTGGAAAACTGTTTTTT.

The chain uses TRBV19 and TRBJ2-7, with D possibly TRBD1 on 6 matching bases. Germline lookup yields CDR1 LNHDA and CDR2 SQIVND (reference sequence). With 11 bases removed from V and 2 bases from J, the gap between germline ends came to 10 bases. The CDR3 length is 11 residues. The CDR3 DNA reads TGTGCCGGGGGCCCCCCCTACGAGCAGTACTTC. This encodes CAGGPPYEQYF.

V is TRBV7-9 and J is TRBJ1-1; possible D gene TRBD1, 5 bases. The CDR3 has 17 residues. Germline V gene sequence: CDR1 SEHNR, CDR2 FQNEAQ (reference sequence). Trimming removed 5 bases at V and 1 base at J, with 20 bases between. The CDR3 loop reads CASSPFPVREGNTEAFF. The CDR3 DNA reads TGTGCCAGCAGCCCATTCCCCGTCAGGGAAGGGAACACTGAAGCTTTCTTT.

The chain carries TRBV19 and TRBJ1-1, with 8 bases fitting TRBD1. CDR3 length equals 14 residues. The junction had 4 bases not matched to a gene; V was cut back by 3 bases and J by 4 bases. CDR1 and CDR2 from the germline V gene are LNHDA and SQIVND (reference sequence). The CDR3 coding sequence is TGTGCCAGTAGTATCACAGGGGGGAGCACTGAAGCTTTCTTT. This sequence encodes CASSITGGSTEAFF.

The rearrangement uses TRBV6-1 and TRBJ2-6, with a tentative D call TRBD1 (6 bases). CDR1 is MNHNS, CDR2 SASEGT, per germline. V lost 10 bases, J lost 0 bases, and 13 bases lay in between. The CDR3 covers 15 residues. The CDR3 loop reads CANLDSSSGANVLTF. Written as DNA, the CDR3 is TGTGCCAACCTGGACAGTTCCTCTGGGGCCAACGTCCTGACTTTC.

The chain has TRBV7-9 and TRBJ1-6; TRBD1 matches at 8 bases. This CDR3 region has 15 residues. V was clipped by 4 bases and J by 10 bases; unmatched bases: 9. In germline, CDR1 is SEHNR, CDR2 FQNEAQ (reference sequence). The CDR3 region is CASSSPGQGKSPLHF. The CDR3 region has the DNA TGTGCCAGCAGCTCCCCCGGACAGGGAAAATCACCCCTCCACTTT. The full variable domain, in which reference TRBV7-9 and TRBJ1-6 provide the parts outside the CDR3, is DTGVSQNPRHKITKRGQNVTFRCDPISEHNRLYWYRQTLGQGPEFLTYFQNEAQLEKSRLLSDRFSAERPKGSFSTLEIQRTEQGDSAMYLCASSSPGQGKSPLHFGNGTRLTVT.

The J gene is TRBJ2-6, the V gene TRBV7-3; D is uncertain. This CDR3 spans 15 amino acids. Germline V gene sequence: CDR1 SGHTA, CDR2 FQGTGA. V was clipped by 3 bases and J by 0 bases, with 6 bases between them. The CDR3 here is CASSFVSSGANVLTF. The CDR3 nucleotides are TGTGCCAGCAGCTTTGTTAGCTCTGGGGCCAACGTCCTGACTTTC.

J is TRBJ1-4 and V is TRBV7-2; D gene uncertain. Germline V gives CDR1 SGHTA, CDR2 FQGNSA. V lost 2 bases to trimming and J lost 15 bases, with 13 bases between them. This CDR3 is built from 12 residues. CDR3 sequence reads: CASSLLAGKVFF. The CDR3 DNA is TGTGCCAGCAGCTTACTTGCGGGGAAGGTGTTTTTT.

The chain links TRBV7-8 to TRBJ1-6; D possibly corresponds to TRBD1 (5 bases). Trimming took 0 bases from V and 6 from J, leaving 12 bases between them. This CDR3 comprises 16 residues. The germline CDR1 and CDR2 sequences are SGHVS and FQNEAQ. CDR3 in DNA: TGTGCCAGCAGCTTAGCGCGGGGGGGTTCTAATTCACCCCTCCACTTT. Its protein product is CASSLARGGSNSPLHF.

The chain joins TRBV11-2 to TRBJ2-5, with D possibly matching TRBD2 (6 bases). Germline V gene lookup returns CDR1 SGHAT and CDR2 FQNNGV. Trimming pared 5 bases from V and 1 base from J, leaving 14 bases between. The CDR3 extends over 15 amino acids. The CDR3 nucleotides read TGTGCCAGCAGCCCACGGAGGGGTACCCAAGAGACCCAGTACTTC. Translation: CASSPRRGTQETQYF.

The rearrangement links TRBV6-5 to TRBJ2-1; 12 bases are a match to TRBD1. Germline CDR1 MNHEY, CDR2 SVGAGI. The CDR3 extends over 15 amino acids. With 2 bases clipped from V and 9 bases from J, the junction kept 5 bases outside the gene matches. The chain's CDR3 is CASSYGDRGRAEQFF. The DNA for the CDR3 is TGTGCCAGCAGTTACGGGGACAGGGGGCGAGCTGAGCAGTTCTTC.

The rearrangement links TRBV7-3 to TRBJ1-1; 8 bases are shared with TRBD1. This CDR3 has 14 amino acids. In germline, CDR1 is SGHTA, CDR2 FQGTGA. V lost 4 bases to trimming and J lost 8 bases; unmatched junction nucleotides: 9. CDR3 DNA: TGTGCCAGCAGCTCCAGGGGGCAAATCGAAGAAGCTTTCTTT. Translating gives CASSSRGQIEEAFF.

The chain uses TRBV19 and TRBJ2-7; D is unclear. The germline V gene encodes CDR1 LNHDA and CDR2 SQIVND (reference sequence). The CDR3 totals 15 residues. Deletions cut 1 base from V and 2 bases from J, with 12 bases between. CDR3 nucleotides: TGTGCCAGTAGTATAGCCCTAGGCAACCCCTACGAGCAGTACTTC. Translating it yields CASSIALGNPYEQYF.

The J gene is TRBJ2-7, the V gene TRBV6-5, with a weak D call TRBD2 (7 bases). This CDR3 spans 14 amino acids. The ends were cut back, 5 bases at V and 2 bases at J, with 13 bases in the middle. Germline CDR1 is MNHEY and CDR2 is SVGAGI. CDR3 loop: CASSRTGGPYEQYF. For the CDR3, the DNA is TGTGCCAGCAGTCGAACGGGGGGCCCCTACGAGCAGTACTTC.

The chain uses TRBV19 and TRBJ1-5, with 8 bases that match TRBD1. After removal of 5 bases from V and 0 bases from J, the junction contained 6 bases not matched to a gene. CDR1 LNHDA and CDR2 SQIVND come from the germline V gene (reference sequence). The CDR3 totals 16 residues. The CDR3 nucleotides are TGTGCCAGTAGTGGATCAGGGGGCTATAGCAATCAGCCCCAGCATTTT. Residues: CASSGSGGYSNQPQHF.

The CDR3 protein is CASMGTVTYGYTF. As DNA, the CDR3 is TGCGCCAGCATGGGGACAGTAACCTATGGCTACACCTTC. The V and J genes are TRBV10-2 and TRBJ1-2; the match to TRBD1 covers 7 bases. Per germline, CDR1 WSHSY and CDR2 SAAADI. The ends lost 7 bases at V and 4 bases at J; junction bases unmatched: 6. This CDR3 spans 13 amino acids.

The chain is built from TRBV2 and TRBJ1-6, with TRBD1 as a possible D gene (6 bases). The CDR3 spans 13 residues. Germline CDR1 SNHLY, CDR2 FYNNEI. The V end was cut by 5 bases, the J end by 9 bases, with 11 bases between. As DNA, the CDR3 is TGTGCCAGCAGTCAGGGGTCTGGTTCACCCCTCCACTTT. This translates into CASSQGSGSPLHF.

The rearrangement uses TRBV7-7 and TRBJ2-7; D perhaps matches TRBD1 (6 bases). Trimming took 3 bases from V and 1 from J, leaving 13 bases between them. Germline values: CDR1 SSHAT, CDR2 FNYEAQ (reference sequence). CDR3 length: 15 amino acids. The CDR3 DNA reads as TGTGCCAGCAGCTTGGGGGACACCTCATCCTACGAGCAGTACTTC. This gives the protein CASSLGDTSSYEQYF.

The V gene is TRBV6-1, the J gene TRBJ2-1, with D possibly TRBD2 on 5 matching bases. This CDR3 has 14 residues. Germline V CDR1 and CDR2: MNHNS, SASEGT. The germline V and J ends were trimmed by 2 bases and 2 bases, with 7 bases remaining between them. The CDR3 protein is CASSEPGAYNEQFF. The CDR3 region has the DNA TGTGCCAGCAGTGAACCCGGGGCCTACAATGAGCAGTTCTTC.

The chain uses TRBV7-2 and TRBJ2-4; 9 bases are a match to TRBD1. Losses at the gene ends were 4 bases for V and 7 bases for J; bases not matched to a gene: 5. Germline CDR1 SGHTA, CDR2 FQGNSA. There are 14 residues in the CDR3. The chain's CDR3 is CASSSSGQGNIQYF. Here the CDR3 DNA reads TGTGCCAGCAGCTCATCGGGACAGGGTAACATTCAGTACTTC.